A selection of T cell receptor beta chains follows, all from one sample in a study of blood T cell repertoires in COVID-19. Clones were sequenced by immunoSEQ multiplex PCR, and TCRdb holds only the in-frame ones, with some missing. In the table there are 93,000 or so clones, over 70% of which are singletons. The sample taken for sequencing was peripheral blood. The receptors derive from a human donor in a cohort sampled during active or convalescent COVID-19. Both conserved end residues are part of each CDR3. Each record gives: V gene, D gene, J gene, clone size, CDR3 protein, CDR3 DNA. The D gene is left open where the match is weak. The size entry is marked missing in some rows and otherwise reads once, few, many or a size class.

V gene: TRBV19
D gene: TRBD1
J gene: TRBJ2-7
clone size: NA
CDR3 protein: CAGRDRVCEQYF
CDR3 DNA: TGTGCCGGCCGAGACAGGGTCTGCGAGCAGTACTTC

V gene: TRBV7-2
D gene: NA
J gene: TRBJ1-5
clone size: NA
CDR3 protein: CASSLVQGPNQPQHF
CDR3 DNA: TGTGCCAGCAGCTTAGTACAGGGCCCTAATCAGCCCCAGCATTTT

V gene: TRBV20-1
D gene: NA
J gene: TRBJ2-1
clone size: NA
CDR3 protein: CSASGGHHSYNEQFF
CDR3 DNA: TGCAGTGCTAGTGGGGGGCACCACTCCTACAATGAGCAGTTCTTC

V gene: TRBV7-9
D gene: NA
J gene: TRBJ2-5
clone size: NA
CDR3 protein: CASSLTQETQYF
CDR3 DNA: TGTGCCAGCAGCCTGACTCAAGAGACCCAGTACTTC

V gene: TRBV3-1/TRBV3-2
D gene: NA
J gene: TRBJ1-2
clone size: NA
CDR3 protein: CASSQQIGGPGYTF
CDR3 DNA: TGTGCCAGCAGCCAACAAATCGGGGGGCCTGGCTACACCTTC

V gene: TRBV19
D gene: NA
J gene: TRBJ1-5
clone size: few
CDR3 protein: CASSIGQGGGQPQHF
CDR3 DNA: TGTGCCAGTAGTATAGGGCAGGGAGGAGGTCAGCCCCAGCATTTT

V gene: TRBV24-1
D gene: TRBD1
J gene: TRBJ2-3
clone size: NA
CDR3 protein: CATRRTGPADTQYF
CDR3 DNA: TGTGCCACCAGGAGGACAGGGCCCGCAGATACGCAGTATTTT

V gene: TRBV19
D gene: TRBD1
J gene: TRBJ1-1
clone size: NA
CDR3 protein: CASSIIPGQASTEAFF
CDR3 DNA: TGTGCCAGTAGTATAATCCCGGGACAGGCTTCCACTGAAGCTTTCTTT

V gene: TRBV4-2
D gene: NA
J gene: TRBJ1-1
clone size: NA
CDR3 protein: CASSPLGQNTEAFF
CDR3 DNA: TGTGCCAGCAGCCCCCTGGGCCAGAACACTGAAGCTTTCTTT

V gene: TRBV19
D gene: NA
J gene: TRBJ1-5
clone size: few
CDR3 protein: CASSWTPNQPQHF
CDR3 DNA: TGTGCCAGTAGTTGGACACCGAATCAGCCCCAGCATTTT

V gene: TRBV19
D gene: TRBD2
J gene: TRBJ2-3
clone size: NA
CDR3 protein: CASTPSGGFTDTQYF
CDR3 DNA: TGTGCCAGTACACCTAGCGGGGGGTTCACAGATACGCAGTATTTT

V gene: TRBV29-1
D gene: TRBD1
J gene: TRBJ1-1
clone size: NA
CDR3 protein: CSVEGTGGITEAFF
CDR3 DNA: TGCAGCGTTGAGGGGACAGGGGGCATCACTGAAGCTTTCTTT

V gene: TRBV19
D gene: TRBD1
J gene: TRBJ1-5
clone size: NA
CDR3 protein: CASRRQGNSNQPQHF
CDR3 DNA: TGTGCCAGTAGACGACAGGGGAATAGCAATCAGCCCCAGCATTTT

V gene: TRBV18
D gene: TRBD1
J gene: TRBJ1-5
clone size: few
CDR3 protein: CASSNRGGLGNQPQHF
CDR3 DNA: TGTGCCAGCTCAAACAGGGGGGGGTTAGGCAATCAGCCCCAGCATTTT

V gene: TRBV27
D gene: TRBD1
J gene: TRBJ2-5
clone size: NA
CDR3 protein: CASSLSSTGGQETQYF
CDR3 DNA: TGTGCCAGCAGTTTATCTTCGACAGGGGGCCAAGAGACCCAGTACTTC

V gene: TRBV4-3
D gene: NA
J gene: TRBJ1-1
clone size: few
CDR3 protein: CASQGQYTEAFF
CDR3 DNA: TGCGCCAGCCAAGGACAGTACACTGAAGCTTTCTTT

V gene: TRBV2
D gene: NA
J gene: TRBJ1-1
clone size: NA
CDR3 protein: CASSAEANTEAFF
CDR3 DNA: TGTGCCAGCAGTGCCGAGGCGAACACTGAAGCTTTCTTT

V gene: TRBV7-9
D gene: TRBD1
J gene: TRBJ2-2
clone size: NA
CDR3 protein: CASMGTGGHTGELFF
CDR3 DNA: TGTGCCAGCATGGGGACAGGGGGCCACACCGGGGAGCTGTTTTTT

V gene: TRBV19
D gene: TRBD2
J gene: TRBJ2-7
clone size: NA
CDR3 protein: CASSIGPGLAYEQYF
CDR3 DNA: TGTGCCAGTAGTATCGGTCCCGGACTAGCCTACGAGCAGTACTTC

V gene: TRBV18
D gene: NA
J gene: TRBJ2-7
clone size: NA
CDR3 protein: CASSRNKDTTYEQYF
CDR3 DNA: TGTGCCAGCTCACGTAATAAGGACACTACCTACGAGCAGTACTTC

V gene: TRBV6-5
D gene: NA
J gene: TRBJ2-7
clone size: NA
CDR3 protein: CASTPDFREQYF
CDR3 DNA: TGTGCCAGCACCCCGGACTTTCGCGAGCAGTACTTC

V gene: TRBV5-1
D gene: TRBD1
J gene: TRBJ2-7
clone size: NA
CDR3 protein: CASSLGQGDSYEQYF
CDR3 DNA: TGCGCCAGCAGTTTGGGACAGGGCGATTCCTACGAGCAGTACTTC

V gene: TRBV28
D gene: NA
J gene: TRBJ1-2
clone size: NA
CDR3 protein: CASRTGPPGNYGYTF
CDR3 DNA: TGTGCCAGCAGAACCGGCCCCCCGGGTAACTATGGCTACACCTTC

V gene: TRBV2
D gene: NA
J gene: TRBJ1-1
clone size: few
CDR3 protein: CAAGLSMNTEAFF
CDR3 DNA: TGTGCCGCTGGACTGTCTATGAACACTGAAGCTTTCTTT

V gene: TRBV7-9
D gene: NA
J gene: TRBJ1-1
clone size: NA
CDR3 protein: CASSSTGTSAFF
CDR3 DNA: TGTGCCAGCAGCTCCACAGGGACCTCAGCTTTCTTT

V gene: TRBV5-1
D gene: TRBD2
J gene: TRBJ2-1
clone size: NA
CDR3 protein: CASSLDGGAFEQFF
CDR3 DNA: TGCGCCAGCAGCTTGGACGGGGGGGCTTTTGAGCAGTTCTTC

V gene: TRBV15
D gene: NA
J gene: TRBJ2-7
clone size: NA
CDR3 protein: CATSRSDSPYEQYF
CDR3 DNA: TGTGCCACCAGCAGAAGTGACAGCCCCTACGAGCAGTACTTC

V gene: TRBV19
D gene: NA
J gene: TRBJ1-5
clone size: NA
CDR3 protein: CASRVVGAEQPQHF
CDR3 DNA: TGTGCCAGTAGGGTGGTAGGGGCTGAACAGCCCCAGCATTTT

V gene: TRBV15
D gene: NA
J gene: TRBJ1-3
clone size: NA
CDR3 protein: CATSSGISSGNTIYF
CDR3 DNA: TGTGCCACCAGCAGTGGTATTAGCTCTGGAAACACCATATATTTT

V gene: TRBV7-2
D gene: TRBD2
J gene: TRBJ2-7
clone size: NA
CDR3 protein: CASSFRGGAFYEQYF
CDR3 DNA: TGTGCCAGCAGCTTCCGCGGGGGGGCCTTTTACGAGCAGTACTTC

V gene: TRBV7-2
D gene: NA
J gene: TRBJ1-1
clone size: NA
CDR3 protein: CASSSHPNTEAFF
CDR3 DNA: TGTGCCAGCAGCTCCCATCCGAACACTGAAGCTTTCTTT

V gene: TRBV28
D gene: NA
J gene: TRBJ2-1
clone size: NA
CDR3 protein: CASSSNNNEQFF
CDR3 DNA: TGTGCCAGCAGTTCCAACAACAATGAGCAGTTCTTC

V gene: TRBV29-1
D gene: NA
J gene: TRBJ2-5
clone size: few
CDR3 protein: CSVDYGQETQYF
CDR3 DNA: TGCAGCGTTGATTACGGGCAAGAGACCCAGTACTTC

V gene: TRBV6-2/TRBV6-3
D gene: TRBD2
J gene: TRBJ2-7
clone size: NA
CDR3 protein: CASRPALAGLYEQYF
CDR3 DNA: TGTGCCAGCCGCCCCGCCCTAGCGGGGCTCTACGAGCAGTACTTC

V gene: TRBV19
D gene: NA
J gene: TRBJ2-5
clone size: medium-sized
CDR3 protein: CASNRGTGETQYF
CDR3 DNA: TGTGCCAGTAACCGGGGGACCGGAGAGACCCAGTACTTC

V gene: TRBV23-1
D gene: NA
J gene: TRBJ2-5
clone size: NA
CDR3 protein: CASSQYRYQEKSSETQYF
CDR3 DNA: TGCGCCAGCAGTCAATATCGTTATCAGGAAAAGTCATCAGAGACCCAGTACTTC

V gene: TRBV30
D gene: TRBD1
J gene: TRBJ1-2
clone size: NA
CDR3 protein: CAWSVPPNRGGYTF
CDR3 DNA: TGTGCCTGGAGTGTTCCCCCAAACAGGGGCGGCTACACCTTC

V gene: TRBV19
D gene: NA
J gene: TRBJ2-7
clone size: once
CDR3 protein: CASSIASRTGNSYEQYF
CDR3 DNA: TGTGCCAGTAGTATAGCTTCAAGAACAGGGAACTCCTACGAGCAGTACTTC

V gene: TRBV29-1
D gene: TRBD1
J gene: TRBJ2-7
clone size: NA
CDR3 protein: CSVTLIGQGEEQYF
CDR3 DNA: TGCAGCGTTACATTAATAGGACAGGGTGAAGAGCAGTACTTC

V gene: TRBV5-1
D gene: NA
J gene: TRBJ1-6
clone size: NA
CDR3 protein: CASSLAGSPWNSPLHF
CDR3 DNA: TGCGCCAGCAGCTTGGCCGGGTCCCCCTGGAATTCACCCCTCCACTTT

V gene: TRBV5-4
D gene: TRBD1
J gene: TRBJ1-4
clone size: NA
CDR3 protein: CASSGRGTGTNEKLFF
CDR3 DNA: TGTGCCAGCAGCGGACGTGGGACAGGGACTAATGAAAAACTGTTTTTT

V gene: TRBV19
D gene: NA
J gene: TRBJ2-2
clone size: NA
CDR3 protein: CASSTGTLVTGELFF
CDR3 DNA: TGTGCCAGTAGTACCGGGACATTAGTTACCGGGGAGCTGTTTTTT